This T cell receptor beta chain was recovered during a study of CD8+ T cells in alopecia areata. Looked up from germline, CDR1 is SGDLS and CDR2 is YYNGEE. This CDR3 has 15 residues. V lost 4 bases and J lost 6; bases outside the gene matches: 7. Following RNA extraction, reverse transcription yielded cDNA that acted as the sequencing template. Clones were read by immunoSEQ multiplex PCR, and TCRdb kept only the in-frame ones, dropping some. There are about 200,000 clones in the sample; roughly 56% occur only once, and approximately 4.9% lies in the top ten. This chain uses TRBV9 with TRBJ2-3, with TRBD1 matching over 11 bases. The sequenced sample consisted of CD8+ T cells sorted from blood. This sequence was found in a human donor in good health. The chain's CDR3 is CASSRGQGAPDTQYF. Here the CDR3 DNA reads TGTGCCAGCAGCAGAGGACAGGGGGCGCCGGATACGCAGTATTTT.